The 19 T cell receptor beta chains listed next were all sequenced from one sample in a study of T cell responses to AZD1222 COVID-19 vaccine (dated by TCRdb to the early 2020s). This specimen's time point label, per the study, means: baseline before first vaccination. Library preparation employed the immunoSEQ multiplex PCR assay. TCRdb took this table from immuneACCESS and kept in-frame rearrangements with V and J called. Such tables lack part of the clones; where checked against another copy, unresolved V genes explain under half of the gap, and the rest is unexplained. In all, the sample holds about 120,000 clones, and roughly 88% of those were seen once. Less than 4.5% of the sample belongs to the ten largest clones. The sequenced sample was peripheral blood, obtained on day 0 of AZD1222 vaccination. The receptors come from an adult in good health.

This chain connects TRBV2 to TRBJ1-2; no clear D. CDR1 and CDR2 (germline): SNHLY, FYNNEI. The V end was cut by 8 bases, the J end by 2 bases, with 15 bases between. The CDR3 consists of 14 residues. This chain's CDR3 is CASRGRVLNYGYTF. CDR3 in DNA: TGTGCCAGCCGCGGAAGGGTTTTAAACTATGGCTACACCTTC.

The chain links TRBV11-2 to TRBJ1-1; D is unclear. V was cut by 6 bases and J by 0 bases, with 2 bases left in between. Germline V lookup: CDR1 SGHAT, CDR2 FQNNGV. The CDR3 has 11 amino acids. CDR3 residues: CASRLNTEAFF. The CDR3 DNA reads TGTGCCAGCAGACTGAACACTGAAGCTTTCTTT.

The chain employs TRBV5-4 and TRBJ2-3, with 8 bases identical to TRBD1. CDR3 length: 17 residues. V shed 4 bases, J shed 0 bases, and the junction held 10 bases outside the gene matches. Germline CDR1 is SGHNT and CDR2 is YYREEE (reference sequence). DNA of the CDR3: TGTGCCAGCAGCACCGCGGGGACAGGCATTAGCACAGATACGCAGTATTTT. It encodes CASSTAGTGISTDTQYF.

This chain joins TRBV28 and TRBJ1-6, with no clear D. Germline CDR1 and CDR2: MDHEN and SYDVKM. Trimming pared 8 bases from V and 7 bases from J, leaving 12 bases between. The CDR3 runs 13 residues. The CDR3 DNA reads TGTGCCAGCCTATCCCCGGGGAATTCACCCCTCCACTTT. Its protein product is CASLSPGNSPLHF.

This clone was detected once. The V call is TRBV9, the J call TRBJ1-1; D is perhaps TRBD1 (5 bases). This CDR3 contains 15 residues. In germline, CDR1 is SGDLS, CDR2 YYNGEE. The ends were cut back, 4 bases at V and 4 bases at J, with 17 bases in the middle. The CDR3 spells CASSPNAGPGTEAFF. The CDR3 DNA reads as TGTGCCAGCAGCCCTAACGCGGGGCCGGGCACTGAAGCTTTCTTT.

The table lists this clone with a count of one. The CDR3 region has the DNA TGCGCCAGCAGCTTAACCACAGGACCCACTGAAGCTTTCTTT. Its protein product is CASSLTTGPTEAFF. The chain has TRBV5-1 and TRBJ1-1, with D perhaps matching TRBD1 (5 bases). Germline assignment: CDR1 SGHRS and CDR2 YFSETQ. CDR3 length: 14 residues. V lost 2 bases to trimming and J lost 4 bases, with 12 bases between them.

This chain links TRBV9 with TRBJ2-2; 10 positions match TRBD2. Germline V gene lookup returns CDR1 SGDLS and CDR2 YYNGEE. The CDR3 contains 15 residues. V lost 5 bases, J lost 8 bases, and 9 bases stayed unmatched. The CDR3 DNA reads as TGTGCCAGCAGGCCCCCGGGACTAGCGTCTGGGGAGCTGTTTTTT. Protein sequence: CASRPPGLASGELFF.

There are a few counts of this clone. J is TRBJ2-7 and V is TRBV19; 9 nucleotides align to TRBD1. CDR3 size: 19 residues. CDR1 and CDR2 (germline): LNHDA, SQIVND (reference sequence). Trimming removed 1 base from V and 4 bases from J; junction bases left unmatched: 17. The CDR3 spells CASSIGGDRVVGSEYEQYF. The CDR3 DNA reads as TGTGCCAGTAGTATAGGTGGGGACAGGGTCGTGGGGTCCGAGTACGAGCAGTACTTC.

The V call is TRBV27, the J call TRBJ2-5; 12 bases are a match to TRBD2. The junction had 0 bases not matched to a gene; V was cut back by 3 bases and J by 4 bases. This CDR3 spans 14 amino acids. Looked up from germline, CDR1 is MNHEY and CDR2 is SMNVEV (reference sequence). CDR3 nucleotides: TGTGCCAGCAGTTTGACTAGCGGGGGAGAGACCCAGTACTTC. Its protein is CASSLTSGGETQYF.

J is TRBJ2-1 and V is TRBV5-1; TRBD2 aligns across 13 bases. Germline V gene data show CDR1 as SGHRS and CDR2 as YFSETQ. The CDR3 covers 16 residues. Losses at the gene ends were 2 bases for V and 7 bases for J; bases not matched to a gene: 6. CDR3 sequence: CASSFSLAGGLNEQFF. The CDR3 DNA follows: TGCGCCAGCAGCTTTTCACTAGCGGGGGGGCTAAATGAGCAGTTCTTC.

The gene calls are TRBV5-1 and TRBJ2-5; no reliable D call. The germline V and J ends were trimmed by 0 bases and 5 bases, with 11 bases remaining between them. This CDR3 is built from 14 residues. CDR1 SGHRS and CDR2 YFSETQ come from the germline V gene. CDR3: CASSLVPVRETQYF. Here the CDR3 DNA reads TGCGCCAGCAGCTTGGTGCCAGTACGGGAGACCCAGTACTTC.

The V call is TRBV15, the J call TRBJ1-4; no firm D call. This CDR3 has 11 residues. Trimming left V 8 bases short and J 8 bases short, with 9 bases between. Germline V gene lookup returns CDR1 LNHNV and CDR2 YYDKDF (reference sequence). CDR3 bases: TGTGCCACCCGGGCTCAGGAAAAACTGTTTTTT. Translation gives CATRAQEKLFF.

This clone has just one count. CDR3 nucleotide sequence: TGTGCCAGCAGCCTACTAGGCGGGGGGGCCCTTGAGACCCAGTACTTC. This translates into CASSLLGGGALETQYF. The chain carries TRBV7-3 and TRBJ2-5, with TRBD2 matching over 9 bases. The germline gives CDR1 SGHTA, CDR2 FQGTGA. The length of the CDR3 is 16 residues. With 5 bases clipped from V and 5 bases from J, the junction kept 12 bases outside the gene matches.

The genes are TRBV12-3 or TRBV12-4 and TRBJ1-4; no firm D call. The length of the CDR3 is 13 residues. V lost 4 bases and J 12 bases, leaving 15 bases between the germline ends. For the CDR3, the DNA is TGTGCCAGCAGTTCAGATAACCAGGACGAACTGTTTTTT. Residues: CASSSDNQDELFF.

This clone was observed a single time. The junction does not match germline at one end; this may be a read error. The CDR3 sequence is CATSPGTGGSTQYF. The CDR3 DNA sequence: TGTGCCACCAGTCCCGGGACAGGGGGATCTACGCAGTATTTT. The rearrangement links TRBV25-1 to TRBJ2-3; TRBD1 matches 11 bases. This CDR3 has 14 residues. Germline lookup yields CDR1 MGHDK and CDR2 SYGVNS. Looking up the rest from reference TRBV25-1 and TRBJ2-3 gives the full variable domain: EADIYQTPRYLVIGTGKKITLECSQTMGHDKMYWYQQDPGMELHLIHYSYGVNSTEKGDLSSESTVSRIRTEHFPLTLESARPSHTSQYLCATSPGTGGSTQYFGPGTRLTVL.

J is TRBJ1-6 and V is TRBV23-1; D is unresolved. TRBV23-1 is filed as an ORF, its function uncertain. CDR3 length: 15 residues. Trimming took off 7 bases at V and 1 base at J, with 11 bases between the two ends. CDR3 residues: CASIEEGSYNSPLHF. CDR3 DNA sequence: TGCGCCAGCATTGAGGAGGGATCCTATAATTCACCCCTCCACTTT.

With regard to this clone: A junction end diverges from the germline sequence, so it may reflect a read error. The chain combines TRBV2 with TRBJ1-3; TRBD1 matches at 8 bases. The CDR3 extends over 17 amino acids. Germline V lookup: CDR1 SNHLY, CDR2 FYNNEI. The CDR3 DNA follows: TGTGCCAGCAGGGAAGCCGGGACAGGTCACTCTGGAAACACCATATATTTT. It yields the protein CASREAGTGHSGNTIYF.

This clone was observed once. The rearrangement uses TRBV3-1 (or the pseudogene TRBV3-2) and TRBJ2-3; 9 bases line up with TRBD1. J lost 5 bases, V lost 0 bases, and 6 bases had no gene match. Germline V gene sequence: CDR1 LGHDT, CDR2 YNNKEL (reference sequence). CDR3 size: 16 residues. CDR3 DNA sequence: TGTGCCAGCAGCCAAGATTCCGGGACAGGGCAAGATACGCAGTATTTT. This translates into CASSQDSGTGQDTQYF.

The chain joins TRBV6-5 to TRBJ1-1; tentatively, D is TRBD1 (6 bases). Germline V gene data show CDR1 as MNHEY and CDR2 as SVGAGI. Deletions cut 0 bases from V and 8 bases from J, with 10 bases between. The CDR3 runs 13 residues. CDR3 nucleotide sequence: TGTGCCAGCAGTTACTCTACAGGGCGGGAAGCTTTCTTT. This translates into CASSYSTGREAFF.